This TCR beta chain was found in a study of T cell repertoires in cytomegalovirus infection. Study-wide background: CMV infection and matching HLA type were both indicated by public TCR beta signatures. Overall study results and limits: The study found HLA-C-restricted CMV-specific TCR beta clonotypes dominating the ex vivo response.

TCRdb analysed the reads with MiXCR anew, one entry per CDR3 protein. The table lists approximately 770,000 distinct CDR3 sequences, under 35% of them singletons. This clonotype was seen ten or more times. Its antigen is still unknown. V shed 2 bases and J 4 bases; nucleotides not matched to a gene: 7. The CDR3 is made up of 15 amino acids. The germline gives CDR1 MNHEY, CDR2 SVGAGI. The V call is TRBV6-5, the J call TRBJ2-5; 7 positions agree with TRBD1. The source material was cultured CD8+ T cells from PBMCs, sampled from culture after CMV antigen stimulation. This TCR was sampled from a human donor in good health (CMV status not recorded). Some clones in this sample may be carry-over from other donors' samples. CDR3: CASSYATGVGETQYF. The DNA for the CDR3 is TGTGCCAGCAGTTACGCTACAGGGGTTGGAGAGACCCAGTACTTC.